A selection of T cell receptor beta chains follows, all from one sample in a study of blood T cell repertoires in COVID-19. Assay: immunoSEQ multiplex PCR; the TCRdb copy retains only in-frame clones and omits some. The table has 69,000 or so clones, roughly 80% seen once. Sequencing was performed on peripheral blood. These receptors originate from a woman at least 80 years old with active or convalescent COVID-19. The CDR3 runs from the conserved cysteine through the conserved F or W.

CDR3 length	V gene	J gene	CDR3 protein
16	TRBV28	TRBJ1-5	CASSLSVTGGHQPQHF
16	TRBV28	TRBJ2-1	CASRTLAGGRYNEQFF
14	TRBV3-1/TRBV3-2	TRBJ2-7	CASSQQGIAYEQYF
16	TRBV25-1	TRBJ1-6	CASAGTAGTTNSPLHF
15	TRBV6-5	TRBJ2-1	CASRTLAGGANEQFF
13	TRBV15	TRBJ2-7	CATSSDSFYEQYF
17	TRBV7-2	TRBJ2-2	CASSLVAGLTNTGELFF
15	TRBV19	TRBJ2-4	CASSIRVSRENIQYF
14	TRBV24-1	TRBJ1-1	CATSDGLMNTEAFF
15	TRBV4-3	TRBJ1-5	CASSQDRFSNQPQHF
14	TRBV18	TRBJ2-1	CASSSGIVYNEQFF
14	TRBV19	TRBJ1-5	CASSILTGNQPQHF
15	TRBV14	TRBJ1-4	CASSPRQGFGEKLFF
15	TRBV27	TRBJ2-2	CASSLRDWGTGELFF
12	TRBV28	TRBJ2-5	CASSLPGETQYF
17	TRBV5-6	TRBJ2-1	CASSLPQLAGGYNEQFF
13	TRBV7-6	TRBJ1-1	CASSLNRNTEAFF